This TCR beta chain was retrieved from a study of cytomegalovirus exposure and HLA in healthy donors. PCR used 60 Vbeta primers and 13 Jbeta primers. Sequencing used immunoSEQ multiplex PCR; TCRdb keeps in-frame clones, though not all of them. The sample records 100,000 to 120,000 clones, around 78% being singletons. Germline values: CDR1 MNHEY, CDR2 SMNVEV (reference sequence). The CDR3 totals 13 residues. V lost 3 bases to trimming and J lost 6 bases, with 12 bases between them. The clonotype originates from a woman aged 25 to 45 in good health and CMV-seronegative. V gene TRBV27 combines with J gene TRBJ2-7; maybe TRBD2 (5 bases). Sequenced material: PBMCs. The CDR3 protein is CASSFGIRLEQYF. The CDR3 coding sequence is TGTGCCAGCAGTTTCGGGATCCGGCTCGAGCAGTACTTC.